The 13 T cell receptor beta chains below were found in one sample sequenced in a study of blood T cell repertoires in COVID-19. Clones were read by immunoSEQ multiplex PCR, and TCRdb kept only the in-frame ones, dropping some. Of 200,000 to 300,000 clones listed, about four fifths are singletons. The sample taken for sequencing was peripheral blood. The receptor set was obtained from a man aged 45-65 years with acute or convalescent COVID-19.

The J gene is TRBJ1-1, the V gene TRBV11-2; no clear D gene. Germline V lookup: CDR1 SGHAT, CDR2 FQNNGV. This CDR3 is built from 14 residues. The V end was cut by 1 base, the J end by 5 bases, with 11 bases between. The CDR3 loop reads CASSLGFGRTEAFF. The DNA for the CDR3 is TGTGCCAGCAGCTTAGGCTTTGGGAGGACTGAAGCTTTCTTT.

This clone showed up just once. The CDR3 coding sequence is TGTGCCATCGGAGCGGGAGGGCGGAACGAGCAGTACTTC. Translating gives CAIGAGGRNEQYF. The chain couples TRBV28 to TRBJ2-7; the match to TRBD2 covers 10 bases. Germline V gene data show CDR1 as MDHEN and CDR2 as SYDVKM. The CDR3 covers 13 residues. J lost 5 bases, V lost 10 bases, and 8 bases had no gene match.

This clone was recorded a few times. J is TRBJ2-7 and V is TRBV5-4; D gene ambiguous. Germline CDR1 and CDR2: SGHNT and YYREEE (reference sequence). Trimming cost V 5 bases and J 0 bases, with 9 bases left between them. This CDR3 has 13 residues. The CDR3 region is CASSSSGSYEQYF. DNA of the CDR3: TGTGCCAGCAGTTCCAGTGGCTCCTACGAGCAGTACTTC.

This sequence joins TRBV11-2 and TRBJ2-7; TRBD2 matches 8 bases. V gave up 3 bases and J gave up 5 bases; unmatched junction bases: 3. Germline V gene data show CDR1 as SGHAT and CDR2 as FQNNGV. The CDR3 loop spans 13 amino acids. The CDR3, as DNA: TGTGCCAGCAGCTTGCGGGGGGCCAACGAGCAGTACTTC. This gives the protein CASSLRGANEQYF.

This clone was seen only once. The chain is built from TRBV7-9 and TRBJ1-6, with D possibly TRBD1 on 6 matching bases. CDR3 length: 15 amino acids. Trimming took off 1 base at V and 6 bases at J, with 10 bases between the two ends. Germline lookup yields CDR1 SEHNR and CDR2 FQNEAQ (reference sequence). CDR3 nucleotide sequence: TGTGCCAGCAGCTTAGAGGCAGGGGTTAATTCACCCCTCCACTTT. This translates into CASSLEAGVNSPLHF.

The chain combines TRBV12-3 or TRBV12-4 with TRBJ1-2; D is ambiguous. The CDR3 is made up of 12 amino acids. V shed 0 bases and J shed 8 bases, with 7 bases lying between them. The CDR3 coding sequence is TGTGCCAGCAGTTTAGCGCTAACGGGCTACACCTTC. This encodes CASSLALTGYTF.

This rearrangement joins TRBV5-1 to TRBJ1-2; TRBD1 matches 9 bases. Germline CDR1 and CDR2: SGHRS and YFSETQ. The V and J ends lost 6 bases and 2 bases, in that order; junction bases with no gene match: 14. CDR3 size: 17 residues. The CDR3 nucleotides are TGCGCCAGCAAACGCGAAACAGGGGGCGCTCCCAACTATGGCTACACCTTC. Translated: CASKRETGGAPNYGYTF.

The chain combines TRBV30 with TRBJ2-3; 10 bases match TRBD2. Per the germline V gene, CDR1 is GTSNPN and CDR2 is SVGIG (reference sequence). With V trimmed by 5 bases and J by 3 bases, 8 bases remained unmatched. The CDR3 has 15 residues. The CDR3, as DNA: TGTGCCTGGGGGCTAGCGGGAGACGGGACAGATACGCAGTATTTT. As protein: CAWGLAGDGTDTQYF.

The chain recombines TRBV15 with TRBJ2-1, with a weak D call TRBD2 (6 bases). Germline lookup yields CDR1 LNHNV and CDR2 YYDKDF (reference sequence). The CDR3 has 15 residues. Trimming removed 0 bases from V and 0 bases from J, with 6 bases in between. The CDR3 nucleotides read TGTGCCACCAGCAGAGAGGGAGGCTCCTACAATGAGCAGTTCTTC. Protein: CATSREGGSYNEQFF.

The chain employs TRBV27 and TRBJ2-7; 8 bases line up with TRBD1. Losses at the gene ends were 5 bases for V and 2 bases for J; bases not matched to a gene: 14. The CDR3 has 17 residues. CDR1 and CDR2 (germline): MNHEY, SMNVEV (reference sequence). The CDR3 sequence: CASSDQAGQVITYEQYF. CDR3 DNA: TGTGCCAGCAGTGACCAGGCGGGACAGGTAATCACCTACGAGCAGTACTTC.

The chain has TRBV3-1 (or the pseudogene TRBV3-2) and TRBJ1-1, with D tentatively TRBD1 (5 bases). Germline V gives CDR1 LGHDT, CDR2 YNNKEL (reference sequence). The CDR3 runs 14 residues. V lost 6 bases and J lost 2, with 13 bases in between. CDR3 sequence: CASSSRDYNTEAFF. The CDR3 bases are TGTGCCAGCAGTTCCCGGGACTACAACACTGAAGCTTTCTTT.

V usage is TRBV5-1 and J usage is TRBJ2-3; a possible D gene is TRBD2 (6 bases). Trimming stripped 6 bases from V and 3 bases from J, with 17 bases between. The CDR3 is 15 amino acids. The germline V gene has CDR1 SGHRS and CDR2 YFSETQ. Here the CDR3 DNA reads TGCGCCAGCACCAGGACTACCGGGAGTACAGATACGCAGTATTTT. This translates into CASTRTTGSTDTQYF.

This chain joins TRBV5-4 and TRBJ2-3; D might be TRBD2 (6 bases). The CDR3 spans 15 residues. V lost 4 bases and J lost 1, with 13 bases in between. Germline CDR1 reads SGHNT; CDR2 reads YYREEE (reference sequence). In DNA, the CDR3 is TGTGCCAGCAGCCGCACGGCTAGCGGCACAGATACGCAGTATTTT. Protein: CASSRTASGTDTQYF.